The TCR beta chain under discussion was sequenced for a study of cytomegalovirus exposure and HLA in healthy donors (dated by TCRdb to the late 2010s). Background for the entire study: An earlier analysis of around 600 of the donors reported 250 to 350 Gb of sequence data and 100 million to 140 million unique TCR beta sequences from about 179 million T cells. In a later genetic analysis, genome-wide SNP genotypes for about three fifths of the roughly 670 donors were used, and that subset was treated as a discovery cohort. Among the 398 genotyped donors, around 81% belonged to the genetic ancestry cluster associated with self-reported Caucasian donors. Among almost 400 genotyped donors of the cohort, an average of approximately 250,000 unique TCR beta nucleotide sequences were sequenced per donor, around 20% of them non-productive. Donor age, sex, ethnicity and CMV serostatus were compiled alongside the repertoire data. Using immunosequencing, the study profiled T cell repertoires from roughly 650 subjects and related those repertoires to cytomegalovirus serostatus. High-throughput TCR immunosequencing, statistical association of individual TCRs with disease status, and machine learning were combined to predict cytomegalovirus infection status. In addition to the first cohort of 650 to 800 subjects, a separate validation cohort of 120 different subjects was used. All discovery cohort repertoires had been generated using a single sequencing platform. The later analysis used no new phenotypic data to find candidate immune exposures, relying instead on TCR beta sequences and their occurrence across donors. To study patterns of TCR occurrence, a later analysis re-analyzed previously published TCR beta repertoires from several hundred donors and added high-resolution HLA genotyping. HLA typing included class I and class II loci at four-digit resolution. An earlier analysis of 587 of the donors used high-throughput TCR beta sequencing to judge whether each TCR beta V gene segment behaved as functional or pseudogenic. An early release covering approximately 600 HLA-typed donors comprised approximately 300 gigabases of sequencing data and 85 million to 100 million unique TCR sequences. The number of donors typed differed by locus, with roughly 620-640 for A, B, C, DRB1 and DQB1, roughly 520 for DQA1, approximately 580 for DPA1, and some 440 for DPB1. Because of strong linkage in the cohort, a handful of DR-DQ haplotypes were treated as single units for association and clustering. The study aimed to test whether cataloging public T cell receptors could reveal signatures of past pathogen exposure.

Reading the germline V gene (reference sequence) gives CDR1 LNHDA and CDR2 SQIVND. The junction carries 10 bases between V and J, which are trimmed by 3 bases and 4 bases respectively. The CDR3 runs 14 residues from the cysteine to the phenylalanine. Of the read, only the CDR3 DNA is kept; its 42 bases are in frame from base 1. The method was the immunoSEQ multiplex PCR assay. For the multiplex PCR, a mixture combining 60 forward primers for TCR Vbeta segments and 13 reverse primers for TCR Jbeta segments was used. The CDR3 region of rearranged TCR beta genes was amplified from genomic DNA by a multiplex PCR assay. On the Illumina HiSeq System, the amplified TCR beta libraries were sequenced as 87-base-pair reads. The authors processed their data as follows. A later analysis tallied around 82 million unique TCR beta chains across the 550 to 850 repertoires, and about 12 million of those chains were shared by two or more donors. To remove PCR and sequencing errors, raw reads were error-corrected and collapsed into unique sequences using a nearest-neighbor algorithm that merged closely related sequences. CDR3 sequences were aligned to IMGT reference sequences to assign V, D and J gene segments. For a sequence to be retained, a match of at least six nucleotides was required to both a V gene segment and a J gene segment. Rearrangements were classified as productive when the CDR3 lacked stop codons and remained in frame with V and J, and all other rearrangements were classified as non-productive. Following IMGT convention, CDR3 was defined as the stretch from the second conserved V-encoded cysteine up to the conserved J-encoded phenylalanine. The earlier analysis of 450 to 750 of the donors excluded any sequence lacking an unambiguous match to a single V gene segment. An earlier analysis of a few hundred of the donors called V segments functional above 56.7% productive rearrangements and segregating when the between-donor standard deviation exceeded 5%. A statistical classification framework was built for diagnosing cytomegalovirus status from the catalog of TCR beta chain sequences. In a later analysis, V and J genes were assigned by comparing TCR nucleotide sequences against IMGT/GENE-DB human TR gene sequences. In a later analysis, CDR3 sequences and most-parsimonious VDJ recombination scenarios were assigned using the TCRdist pipeline. In a later analysis, every TCR beta chain was defined by the combination of its CDR3 amino acid sequence and its V-gene family, and reads without a unique V-gene family were dropped. In a later analysis, some 600 highly shared, low-generation-probability nucleotide sequences were removed to address suspected cross-contamination and a sequencing artifact. In a later analysis, a clonal expansion index was calculated for each public chain from normalized within-repertoire ranks of inferred template counts. A later analysis computed generation probabilities with a VDJ recombination model fitted to out-of-frame rearrangements, and checked the results against IGoR. In a later analysis, hypergeometric tests were used to score TCR-TCR, TCR-HLA and TCR-CMV co-occurrence, with a repertoire-size bias correction applied to TCR pairs. A later analysis estimated false discovery rates by permuting HLA or CMV assignments 20 times. In a later analysis, co-occurring TCRs were grouped using DBSCAN, and TCRdist sequence similarity was added for clustering within HLA-allele-positive subsets. For co-occurrence clustering, repertoires with fewer than 30,000 or more than 120,000 public chains were excluded, along with several repertoires with anomalous nucleotide sharing. TCRdb carries this immuneACCESS record with in-frame sequences only. Its versions omit some clonotypes, under half of them owing to an unresolved V gene in the studies checked, with the rest unexplained. V and J calls and clone size are given by that table; D and trimming were obtained from the DNA. The sample data list about 170,000 clones, and approximately 88% of these were observed just once. Of the sample, approximately 1.2% is held by the ten largest clones.

Points on this clone: Its antigen has not been determined. It has no much larger one-base neighbor in the sample; base qualities were not kept.

Study-level results and caveats: A later analysis found that TCR association rates varied across HLA loci, with DRB1 alleles showing the most associated TCRs and HLA-C alleles the fewest. In a later analysis, several top co-occurrence clusters were reported to appear linked to parvovirus B19, influenza, CMV and Epstein-Barr virus. In an earlier analysis of fewer than 750 of the donors, most TCR beta V segments were observed in productive rearrangements about 87% or about 30% of the time, broadly matching IMGT annotations. Only TCR beta chains were sequenced in this cohort, and the absence of alpha or paired-chain data limited detectable features. A later analysis found that HLA-associated TCR beta chains were more clonally expanded and had lower generation probabilities than equally common non-associated chains. Because the 87-base-pair reads could not distinguish some IMGT-functional V segments, including TRBV6-2 and TRBV6-3, those segments were excluded. The study gave a list of about 150 TCR beta chains associated with cytomegalovirus. Assigning TCR associations to individual alleles was difficult when HLA alleles, especially DR and DQ, strongly co-occurred. In a later analysis, most CMV-associated TCR beta chains were found to appear HLA-restricted, with HLA associations seemingly driven largely by CMV exposure. A cluster of highly shared sequence variants was judged likely to represent a technical artifact of the sequencing pipeline. Because HLA typing was unavailable for some donors at each locus, only the typed subset was used in association tests. A later genetic analysis reported fewer N-insertions in productive TCRs among donors in an Asian-associated ancestry cluster than the roughly 700-donor mean. In vitro tests confirmed that three of the cytomegalovirus-associated TCR beta chains recognize cytomegalovirus antigens. Correlated functional status among segregating V segments might reflect linkage disequilibrium, but an unknown experimental factor could not be ruled out. An association between a missense DCLRE1C variant and V-gene and J-gene trimming of TCR beta chains was found in a later genetic analysis and replicated in an independent cohort. Across donors, most TCR sequences were observed very rarely, whereas some public TCRs were present in many individuals. Seventeen rarely observed V segments, including chromosome 9 orphons, were excluded from the earlier analysis of about 500 of the donors because counts were too low. The classifier was reported to diagnose cytomegalovirus status with high specificity and sensitivity in both the original and validation cohorts. A further reported finding was that TCR beta sequences accurately predicted the HLA-A and HLA-B alleles for most subjects in the first cohort. Presence/absence analyses assumed roughly uniform sequencing depth across donors, an assumption that may not hold. For the cohort, immune exposure information was limited to CMV serostatus. At a false discovery rate of 0.05, a later analysis linked under 20,000 TCR beta sequences to specific HLA alleles. It was suggested by the authors that the approach could potentially be generalized to other disease states and immunological phenotypes.

The cohort comprised some 680 healthy bone marrow donors. All cohort members were sampled while nominally healthy, although unrecorded immune exposures were likely present. The donor tested CMV seronegative and was one of the 352 seronegative cohort members. Every donor gave a peripheral blood sample, and the peripheral blood mononuclear cells from that sample were used for TCR beta sequencing. The Qiagen DNeasy Blood Extraction Kit was used to extract genomic DNA from the blood cell samples. Source material: PBMCs. The chain joins TRBV19 to TRBJ1-5; the D region possibly corresponds to TRBD1 (5 bases align). The origin of this receptor is a boy between 2 and 10 years old in good health and CMV-seronegative. The CDR3 corresponds to CASSIRGLNQPQHF. The sequenced DNA is TGTGCCAGTAGTATTCGGGGGTTGAATCAGCCCCAGCATTTT.